Below, 22 T cell receptor beta chains from the same sample are listed, as sequenced in a study of blood T cell repertoires in COVID-19 (dated by TCRdb to between 2020 and 2021). Receptor amplification or capture employed the immunoSEQ multiplex PCR assay. Drawn from immuneACCESS, this table holds only the in-frame rearrangements with V and J called that TCRdb kept. Clones are partly lost; checked studies trace under half to an unresolved V gene and leave the rest unexplained. Within this sample are over 120,000 clones, with approximately 90% of them counted one time only. The ten most abundant clones make up around 1.5% of the sample. Sequencing was carried out using peripheral blood. The receptors were sampled from a human donor in a cohort sampled during active COVID-19.

This clone has just a few counts. The genes are TRBV18 and TRBJ1-2, with no clear D. V shed 4 bases and J shed 3 bases, with 12 bases lying between them. Germline V gene lookup returns CDR1 KGHSH and CDR2 LQKENI. The CDR3 has 14 amino acids. CDR3 coding DNA: TGTGCCAGCTCACTCGAGGGAAGGGACTATGGCTACACCTTC. Encoded protein: CASSLEGRDYGYTF.

The chain is built from TRBV3-1 (or the pseudogene TRBV3-2) and TRBJ1-2, with D perhaps TRBD1 (6 bases). CDR3 length: 12 amino acids. CDR1 and CDR2 from the germline V gene are LGHDT and YNNKEL (reference sequence). The V gene lost 6 bases and the J gene lost 8 bases, with 13 bases spanning the gap. The DNA of the CDR3 is TGTGCCAGCAGTCTGTTTGACAGGGGCTACACCTTC. Protein product: CASSLFDRGYTF.

V usage is TRBV30 and J usage is TRBJ1-2; TRBD1 agrees at 8 bases. The V gene end was trimmed by 4 bases and the J gene end by 2 bases; junction bases not matched to a gene: 6. This CDR3 has 14 residues. Germline loops: CDR1 GTSNPN, CDR2 SVGIG (reference sequence). Written as DNA, the CDR3 is TGTGCCTGGATGGTGACAGGGGACAACTATGGCTACACCTTC. Its protein product is CAWMVTGDNYGYTF.

This chain uses TRBV27 with TRBJ2-1, with TRBD1 matching over 7 bases. Germline V gene data show CDR1 as MNHEY and CDR2 as SMNVEV (reference sequence). J gave up 0 bases and V 6 bases, and 5 bases lay outside the gene matches. This CDR3 has 15 residues. Written as DNA, the CDR3 is TGTGCCAGCAGGAACAGGGGCCTCTCCTACAATGAGCAGTTCTTC. It translates to CASRNRGLSYNEQFF.

This sequence joins TRBV11-2 and TRBJ1-4; perhaps TRBD1 as D (6 bases). The CDR3 is 15 residues long. Germline V lookup: CDR1 SGHAT, CDR2 FQNNGV. The germline V and J ends were trimmed by 4 bases and 12 bases, with 21 bases remaining between them. CDR3 protein: CASSSIEDGEGELFF. In nucleotides, the CDR3 is TGTGCCAGCAGCTCAATTGAAGACGGGGAGGGGGAACTGTTTTTT.

V usage is TRBV3-1 (or the pseudogene TRBV3-2) and J usage is TRBJ1-5; 7 nucleotides line up with TRBD1. CDR1 LGHDT and CDR2 YNNKEL come from the germline V gene (reference sequence). The CDR3 runs 15 residues. The ends lost 0 bases at V and 6 bases at J; junction bases unmatched: 5. The CDR3 region is CASSQDGTVGQPQHF. As DNA, the CDR3 is TGTGCCAGCAGCCAAGATGGGACAGTAGGTCAGCCCCAGCATTTT.

This sequence joins TRBV7-9 and TRBJ1-1; 8 bases line up with TRBD1. CDR1 is SEHNR and CDR2 is FQNEAQ in the germline V gene (reference sequence). The V gene end was trimmed by 5 bases and the J gene end by 0 bases; junction bases not matched to a gene: 14. The length of the CDR3 is 18 residues. The CDR3 sequence is CASSPGTGVSLMNTEAFF. The CDR3 nucleotides read TGTGCCAGCAGCCCTGGGACAGGAGTTTCCCTGATGAACACTGAAGCTTTCTTT. Full variable domain (outside the CDR3, taken from reference TRBV7-9 and TRBJ1-1): DTGVSQNPRHKITKRGQNVTFRCDPISEHNRLYWYRQTLGQGPEFLTYFQNEAQLEKSRLLSDRFSAERPKGSFSTLEIQRTEQGDSAMYLCASSPGTGVSLMNTEAFFGQGTRLTVV.

The chain links TRBV18 to TRBJ2-7; 9 bases agree with TRBD1. Per the germline V gene, CDR1 is KGHSH and CDR2 is LQKENI. The CDR3 spans 14 residues. With V trimmed by 3 bases and J by 6 bases, 6 bases remained unmatched. Here the CDR3 reads CASSPGTGYGEQYF. DNA of the CDR3: TGTGCCAGCTCACCCGGGACAGGGTATGGCGAGCAGTACTTC.

The V gene is TRBV9, the J gene TRBJ1-4, with D perhaps TRBD1 (5 bases). Trimming took off 0 bases at V and 7 bases at J, with 13 bases between the two ends. The germline CDR1 and CDR2 sequences are SGDLS and YYNGEE. CDR3 length: 15 residues. CDR3: CASSVGRGPAEKLFF. As DNA, the CDR3 is TGTGCCAGCAGCGTAGGAAGGGGTCCGGCTGAAAAACTGTTTTTT.

The CDR3 DNA sequence: TGTGCCAGTAACCGCCGGGACAACCGGGGAAACACCATATATTTT. Its translation: CASNRRDNRGNTIYF. The chain is built from TRBV19 and TRBJ1-3; D might be TRBD1 (6 bases). V dropped 7 bases and J dropped 4 bases, with 17 bases sitting between them. Germline CDR1 is LNHDA and CDR2 is SQIVND (reference sequence). The CDR3 totals 15 residues.

J is TRBJ1-1 and V is TRBV2, with D uncertain. The V end lost 10 bases, the J end lost 4 bases, and 16 bases lay between the germline ends. Germline assignment: CDR1 SNHLY and CDR2 FYNNEI. The CDR3 totals 13 residues. Here the CDR3 reads CATRKVAGTEAFF. The CDR3 bases are TGTGCCACCCGGAAAGTAGCGGGCACTGAAGCTTTCTTT.

There are many counts of this clone. The rearrangement links TRBV6-1 to TRBJ1-2; TRBD1 matches 7 bases. Germline CDR1 MNHNS, CDR2 SASEGT. This CDR3 is 15 amino acids long. Unmatched junction bases numbered 8, after V lost 1 base and J lost 6 bases. The CDR3 DNA sequence: TGTGCCAGCAGTGAAGAAAACAGGGGTTTCGATGGCTACACCTTC. It specifies CASSEENRGFDGYTF.

This clone has a single count. This rearrangement joins TRBV5-1 to TRBJ2-1, with 10 bases matching TRBD1. The CDR3 length is 15 residues. V shed 0 bases, J shed 7 bases, and the junction held 4 bases outside the gene matches. The V gene's germline CDR1 is SGHRS and CDR2 YFSETQ. In DNA, the CDR3 is TGCGCCAGCAGCTTGGGACAGGGGGCTCAAAATGAGCAGTTCTTC. Residues: CASSLGQGAQNEQFF.

This chain links TRBV10-3 with TRBJ2-3; 8 positions agree with TRBD2. After removal of 6 bases from V and 5 bases from J, the junction contained 13 bases not matched to a gene. The CDR3 extends over 16 amino acids. Per germline, CDR1 ENHRY and CDR2 SYGVKD. CDR3 nucleotide sequence: TGTGCCATCAGACCAGCCGGGGGGGCTGAGGAAGATACGCAGTATTTT. Translation: CAIRPAGGAEEDTQYF.

The chain recombines TRBV7-2 with TRBJ2-5, with 11 positions matching TRBD2. The CDR3 spans 16 residues. V shed 4 bases, J shed 3 bases, and the junction held 7 bases outside the gene matches. Germline V CDR1 and CDR2: SGHTA, FQGNSA. For the CDR3, the DNA is TGTGCCAGCAGCTCCCGGACTAGCGGGTGGGAAGAGACCCAGTACTTC. Translation gives CASSSRTSGWEETQYF.

This clone counts as medium-sized. V gene TRBV29-1 combines with J gene TRBJ2-7, with 7 bases that match TRBD1. This CDR3 comprises 14 residues. J was trimmed by 1 base and V by 2 bases; bases with no gene match: 5. CDR1 SQVTM and CDR2 ANQGSEA come from the germline V gene. The CDR3 nucleotides read TGCAGCGTTGAATTCTGGGACAGATCCTACGAGCAGTACTTC. It specifies CSVEFWDRSYEQYF.

The chain recombines TRBV19 with TRBJ2-3; 8 bases fit TRBD2. Germline V gene lookup returns CDR1 LNHDA and CDR2 SQIVND (reference sequence). V shed 5 bases, J shed 5 bases, and the junction held 9 bases outside the gene matches. The length of the CDR3 is 15 residues. This chain's CDR3 is CASSLSAGAGDTQYF. The CDR3 nucleotides read TGTGCCAGTAGTCTATCAGCGGGGGCCGGAGATACGCAGTATTTT.

V gene TRBV4-2 combines with J gene TRBJ2-3, with 8 bases lining up with TRBD2. CDR3 size: 16 residues. Trimming removed 3 bases from V and 0 bases from J; junction bases left unmatched: 5. The germline CDR1 and CDR2 sequences are LGHNA and YNFKEQ. The CDR3 spells CASSHSGGRSTDTQYF. The CDR3 coding sequence is TGTGCCAGCAGCCACAGCGGGGGCCGTAGCACAGATACGCAGTATTTT.

This clone was counted a single time. This rearrangement joins TRBV14 to TRBJ2-1; D may be TRBD1 (5 bases). The V end lost 1 base, the J end lost 5 bases, and 15 bases lay between the germline ends. CDR3 length equals 16 residues. CDR1 is SGHDN and CDR2 is FVKESK in the germline V gene. CDR3 loop: CASSQAIGAINNEQFF. For the CDR3, the DNA is TGTGCCAGCAGCCAAGCAATAGGGGCGATTAACAATGAGCAGTTCTTC.

The chain combines TRBV6-6 with TRBJ2-7, with D possibly TRBD1 on 6 matching bases. The CDR3 is 11 residues long. Germline values: CDR1 MNHNY, CDR2 SVGAGI (reference sequence). The ends were cut back, 6 bases at V and 5 bases at J, with 8 bases in the middle. The DNA for the CDR3 is TGTGCCAGCAGGGCAGGGGACGAGCAGTACTTC. This sequence encodes CASRAGDEQYF.

This clone appeared a few times. The V and J genes are TRBV10-3 and TRBJ1-3; D call uncertain. Germline values: CDR1 ENHRY, CDR2 SYGVKD. V was shortened by 0 bases and J by 0 bases, with 9 bases between the two germline ends. The CDR3 contains 16 residues. CDR3 loop: CAISESHPSSGNTIYF. CDR3 coding DNA: TGTGCCATCAGTGAGTCCCACCCTAGCTCTGGAAACACCATATATTTT.

This rearrangement joins TRBV6-6 to TRBJ2-3; a possible D gene is TRBD2 (6 bases). This CDR3 has 13 amino acids. Germline CDR1 reads MNHNY; CDR2 reads SVGAGI (reference sequence). Trimming stripped 6 bases from V and 2 bases from J, with 9 bases between. CDR3 DNA sequence: TGTGCCAGCAGCGCGGGGCACACAGATACGCAGTATTTT. Encoded protein: CASSAGHTDTQYF.